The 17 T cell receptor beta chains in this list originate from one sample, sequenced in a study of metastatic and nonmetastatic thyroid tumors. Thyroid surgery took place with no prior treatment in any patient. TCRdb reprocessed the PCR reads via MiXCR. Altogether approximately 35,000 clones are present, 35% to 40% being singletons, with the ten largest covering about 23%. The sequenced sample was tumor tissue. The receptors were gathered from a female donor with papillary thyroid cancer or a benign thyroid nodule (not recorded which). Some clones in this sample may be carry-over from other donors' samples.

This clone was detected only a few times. CDR3 amino acids: CASSSRDRAPGGYTF. The CDR3 DNA is TGTGCCAGCAGCTCAAGGGACAGGGCCCCGGGTGGCTACACCTTC. The chain couples TRBV13 to TRBJ1-2; 9 nucleotides align to TRBD1. Trimming cost V 4 bases and J 7 bases; bases outside gene matches: 10. This CDR3 has 15 amino acids. The germline gives CDR1 PRHDT, CDR2 FYEKMQ (reference sequence).

The CDR3 loop reads CSASSGGWTEAFF. The CDR3 nucleotides read TGCAGTGCTAGTTCCGGGGGATGGACTGAAGCTTTCTTT. The rearrangement joins TRBV20-1 to TRBJ1-1, with D possibly TRBD1 on 5 matching bases. Trimming took off 3 bases at V and 5 bases at J, with 13 bases between the two ends. There are 13 residues in the CDR3. CDR1 and CDR2 (germline): DFQATT, SNEGSKA (reference sequence).

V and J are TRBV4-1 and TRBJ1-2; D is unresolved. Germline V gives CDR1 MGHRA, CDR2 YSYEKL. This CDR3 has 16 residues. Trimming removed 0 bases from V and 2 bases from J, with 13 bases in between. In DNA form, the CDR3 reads TGCGCCAGCAGCCAAGAAGCGGTATACGGGAACTATGGCTACACCTTC. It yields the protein CASSQEAVYGNYGYTF.

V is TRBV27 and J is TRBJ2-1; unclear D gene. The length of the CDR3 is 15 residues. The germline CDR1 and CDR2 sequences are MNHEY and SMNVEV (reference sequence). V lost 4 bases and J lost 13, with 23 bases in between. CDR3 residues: CASSSLPFQAATQFF. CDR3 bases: TGTGCCAGCAGTTCTCTACCTTTCCAGGCTGCGACACAGTTCTTC.

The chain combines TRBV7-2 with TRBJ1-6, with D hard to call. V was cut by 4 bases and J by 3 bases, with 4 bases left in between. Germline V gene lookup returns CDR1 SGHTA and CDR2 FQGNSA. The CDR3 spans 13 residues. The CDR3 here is CASSSIYNSPLHF. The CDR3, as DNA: TGTGCCAGCAGCTCCATCTATAATTCACCCCTCCACTTT.

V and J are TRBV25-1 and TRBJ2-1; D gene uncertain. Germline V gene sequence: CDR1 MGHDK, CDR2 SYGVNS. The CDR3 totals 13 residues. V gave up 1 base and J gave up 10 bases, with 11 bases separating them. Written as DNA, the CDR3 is TGTGCCAGCAGTGAATCCGACTTTGGCGAGCAGTTCTTC. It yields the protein CASSESDFGEQFF. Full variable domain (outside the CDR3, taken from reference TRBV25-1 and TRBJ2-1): EADIYQTPRYLVIGTGKKITLECSQTMGHDKMYWYQQDPGMELHLIHYSYGVNSTEKGDLSSESTVSRIRTEHFPLTLESARPSHTSQYLCASSESDFGEQFFGPGTRLTVL.

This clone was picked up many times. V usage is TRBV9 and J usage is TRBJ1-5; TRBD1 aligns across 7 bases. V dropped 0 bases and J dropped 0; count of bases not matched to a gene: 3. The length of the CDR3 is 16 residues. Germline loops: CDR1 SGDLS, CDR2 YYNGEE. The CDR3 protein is CASSVGWDSSNQPQHF. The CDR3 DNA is TGTGCCAGCAGCGTAGGGTGGGACAGTAGCAATCAGCCCCAGCATTTT.

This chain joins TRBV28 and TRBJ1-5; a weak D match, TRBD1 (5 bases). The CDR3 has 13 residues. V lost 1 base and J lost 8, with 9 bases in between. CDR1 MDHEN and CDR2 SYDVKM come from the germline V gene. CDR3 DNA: TGTGCCAGCAGTTTATCCGGGGGGGAGCCCCAGCATTTT. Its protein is CASSLSGGEPQHF.

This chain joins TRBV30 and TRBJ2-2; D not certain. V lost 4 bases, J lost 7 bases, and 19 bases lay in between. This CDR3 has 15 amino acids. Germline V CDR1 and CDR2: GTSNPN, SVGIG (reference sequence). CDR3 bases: TGTGCCTGGAAGGTTGGGTGGTTGTCCGGCGGGGAGCTGTTTTTT. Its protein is CAWKVGWLSGGELFF.

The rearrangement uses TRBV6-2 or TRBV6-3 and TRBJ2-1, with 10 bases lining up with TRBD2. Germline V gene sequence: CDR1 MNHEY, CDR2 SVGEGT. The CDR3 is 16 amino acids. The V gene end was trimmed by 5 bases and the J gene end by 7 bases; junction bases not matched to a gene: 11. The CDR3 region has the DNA TGTGCCAGCAGTCCCCTCCTGGTAGCGGGAGGAAATGAGCAGTTCTTC. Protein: CASSPLLVAGGNEQFF.

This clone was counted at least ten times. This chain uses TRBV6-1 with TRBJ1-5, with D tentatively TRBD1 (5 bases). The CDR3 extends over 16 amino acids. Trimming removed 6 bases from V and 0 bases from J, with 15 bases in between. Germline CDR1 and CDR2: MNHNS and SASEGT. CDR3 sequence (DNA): TGTGCCAGCAGCCGGGCCGACAGCTATAGCAATCAGCCCCAGCATTTT. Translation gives CASSRADSYSNQPQHF.

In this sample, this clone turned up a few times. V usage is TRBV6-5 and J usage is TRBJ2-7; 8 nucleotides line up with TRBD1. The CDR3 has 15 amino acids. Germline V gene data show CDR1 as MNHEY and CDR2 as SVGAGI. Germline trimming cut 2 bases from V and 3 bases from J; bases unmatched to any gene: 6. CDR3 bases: TGTGCCAGCAGTTACGGGACAGGTTTTCACTACGAGCAGTACTTC. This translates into CASSYGTGFHYEQYF.

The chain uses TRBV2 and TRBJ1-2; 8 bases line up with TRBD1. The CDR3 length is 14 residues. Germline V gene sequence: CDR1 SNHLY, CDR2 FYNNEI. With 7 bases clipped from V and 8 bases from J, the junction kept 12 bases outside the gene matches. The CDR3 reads CASISGTGLGGYTF. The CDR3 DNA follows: TGTGCCAGCATCTCCGGGACAGGACTGGGAGGCTACACCTTC.

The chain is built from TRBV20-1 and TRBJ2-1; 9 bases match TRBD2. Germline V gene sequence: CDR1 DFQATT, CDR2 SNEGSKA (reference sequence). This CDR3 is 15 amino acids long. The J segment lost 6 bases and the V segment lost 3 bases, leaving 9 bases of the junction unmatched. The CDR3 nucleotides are TGCAGTGCTAGGCTGCGGGAGGGCCTATCCAATGAGCAGTTCTTC. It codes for CSARLREGLSNEQFF.

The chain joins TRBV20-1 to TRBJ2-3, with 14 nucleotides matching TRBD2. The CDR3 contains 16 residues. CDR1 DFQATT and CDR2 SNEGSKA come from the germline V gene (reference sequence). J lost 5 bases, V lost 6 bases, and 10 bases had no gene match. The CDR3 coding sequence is TGCAGTGCCGGGACTAGCGGGAGAAGGGGTGGAGATACGCAGTATTTT. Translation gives CSAGTSGRRGGDTQYF.

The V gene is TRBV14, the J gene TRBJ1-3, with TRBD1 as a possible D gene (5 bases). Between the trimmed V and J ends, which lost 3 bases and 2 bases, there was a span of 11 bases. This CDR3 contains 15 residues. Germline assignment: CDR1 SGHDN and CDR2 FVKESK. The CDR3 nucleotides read TGTGCCAGCAGCCAGACAGAGACCGCTGGAAACACCATATATTTT. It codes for CASSQTETAGNTIYF. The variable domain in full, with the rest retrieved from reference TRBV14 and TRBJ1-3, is EAGVTQFPSHSVIEKGQTVTLRCDPISGHDNLYWYRRVMGKEIKFLLHFVKESKQDESGMPNNRFLAERTGGTYSTLKVQPAELEDSGVYFCASSQTETAGNTIYFGEGSWLTVV.

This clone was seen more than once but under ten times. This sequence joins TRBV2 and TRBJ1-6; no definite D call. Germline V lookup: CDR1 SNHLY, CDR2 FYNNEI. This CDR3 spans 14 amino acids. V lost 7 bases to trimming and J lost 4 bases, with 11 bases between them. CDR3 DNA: TGTGCCAGCACCCCGAACACTTATAATTCACCCCTCCACTTT. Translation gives CASTPNTYNSPLHF.